Listed here are 20 T cell receptor beta chains from one sample, sequenced in a study of cytomegalovirus exposure and HLA in healthy donors. Both 60 Vbeta primers and 13 Jbeta primers went into the PCR. TCRdb's copy holds only in-frame clones and misses some; the assay was immunoSEQ multiplex PCR. The sample comprises some 190,000 clones, around a tenth of which are singletons, and 1% to 1.5% rests with the top ten. The sequenced sample consisted of PBMCs. The source of these receptors is a woman in her 30s in good health and CMV-seropositive.

The chain links TRBV11-3 to TRBJ2-1; possible D gene TRBD1, 6 bases. V shed 5 bases and J shed 8 bases, with 19 bases lying between them. Germline V CDR1 and CDR2: SGHNT, YENEEA. The CDR3 runs 15 residues. CDR3 bases: TGTGCCAGCAGCCGAGACTCCACCACAGGGCATGAGCAGTTCTTC. Amino acid sequence: CASSRDSTTGHEQFF.

This chain joins TRBV5-1 and TRBJ1-5; D is possibly TRBD1 (6 bases). V was clipped by 6 bases and J by 6 bases, with 16 bases between them. CDR1 is SGHRS and CDR2 is YFSETQ in the germline V gene. The CDR3 has 14 residues. For the CDR3, the DNA is TGCGCCAGCACCTGGACAGCGTCGGGTCAGCCCCAGCATTTT. Amino acid sequence: CASTWTASGQPQHF. Looking up the rest from reference TRBV5-1 and TRBJ1-5 gives the full variable domain: KAGVTQTPRYLIKTRGQQVTLSCSPISGHRSVSWYQQTPGQGLQFLFEYFSETQRNKGNFPGRFSGRQFSNSRSEMNVSTLELGDSALYLCASTWTASGQPQHFGDGTRLSIL.

This clone was observed a handful of times. This rearrangement joins TRBV5-1 to TRBJ2-2; D is uncertain. Trimming took off 4 bases at V and 2 bases at J, with 21 bases between the two ends. Per germline, CDR1 SGHRS and CDR2 YFSETQ. CDR3 length equals 18 residues. The CDR3 DNA sequence: TGCGCCAGCAGCAGATCTCTGGGCCCTACCGCTAACACCGGGGAGCTGTTTTTT. This translates into CASSRSLGPTANTGELFF.

This clone has just a few counts. J is TRBJ2-1 and V is TRBV11-2; 9 bases match TRBD2. Germline-derived CDR1 and CDR2 are SGHAT and FQNNGV. V trimming: 1 base; J trimming: 11 bases; junction bases outside the gene matches: 12. CDR3 size: 16 residues. This chain's CDR3 is CASSLVPASGIEKQFF. The DNA for the CDR3 is TGTGCCAGCAGCTTAGTGCCCGCTAGCGGGATTGAGAAGCAGTTCTTC.

J is TRBJ2-7 and V is TRBV5-4; 9 nucleotides agree with TRBD1. Germline loops: CDR1 SGHNT, CDR2 YYREEE (reference sequence). The CDR3 sequence is 15 residues long. The V and J ends lost 4 bases and 4 bases, in that order; junction bases with no gene match: 9. The CDR3 here is CASSPRGTGPYEQYF. CDR3 nucleotides: TGTGCCAGCAGCCCGAGGGGGACAGGGCCATACGAGCAGTACTTC. Full variable domain (outside the CDR3, taken from reference TRBV5-4 and TRBJ2-7): ETGVTQSPTHLIKTRGQQVTLRCSSQSGHNTVSWYQQALGQGPQFIFQYYREEENGRGNFPPRFSGLQFPNYSSELNVNALELDDSALYLCASSPRGTGPYEQYFGPGTRLTVT.

The chain employs TRBV9 and TRBJ1-6; D remains ambiguous. Germline lookup yields CDR1 SGDLS and CDR2 YYNGEE. CDR3 length: 14 residues. Trimming took off 0 bases at V and 10 bases at J, with 11 bases between the two ends. This chain's CDR3 is CASSVERASSPLHF. Here the CDR3 DNA reads TGTGCCAGCAGCGTAGAGCGGGCGAGCTCACCCCTCCACTTT.

This clone was counted between two and nine times. The V call is TRBV6-6, the J call TRBJ1-5, with D unclear. This CDR3 spans 15 amino acids. The V end was cut by 2 bases, the J end by 0 bases, with 8 bases between. The germline gives CDR1 MNHNY, CDR2 SVGAGI (reference sequence). The CDR3, as DNA: TGTGCCAGCAGTTACGGAGTATATAGCAATCAGCCCCAGCATTTT. Its protein is CASSYGVYSNQPQHF.

The chain combines TRBV19 with TRBJ2-1, with 12 bases aligning to TRBD2. The CDR3 contains 13 residues. J gave up 7 bases and V 6 bases, and 1 base lay outside the gene matches. Germline CDR1 LNHDA, CDR2 SQIVND (reference sequence). The CDR3 DNA sequence: TGTGCCAGTAGCGGGACTAGCGGGAATGAGCAGTTCTTC. Its protein is CASSGTSGNEQFF.

This clone has only a few counts. CDR3 nucleotide sequence: TGCGCCAGCAGCTTTAGCGGACCCTCCTACGAGCAGTACTTC. Its protein is CASSFSGPSYEQYF. The genes are TRBV5-1 and TRBJ2-7; tentative D call: TRBD2 (6 bases). V was shortened by 2 bases and J by 0 bases, with 9 bases between the two germline ends. Germline-derived CDR1 and CDR2 are SGHRS and YFSETQ. The CDR3 is made up of 14 amino acids. The full variable domain, its missing parts supplied by reference TRBV5-1 and TRBJ2-7, is KAGVTQTPRYLIKTRGQQVTLSCSPISGHRSVSWYQQTPGQGLQFLFEYFSETQRNKGNFPGRFSGRQFSNSRSEMNVSTLELGDSALYLCASSFSGPSYEQYFGPGTRLTVT.

The chain links TRBV4-1 to TRBJ2-7; D may be TRBD2 (6 bases). V lost 0 bases, J lost 3 bases, and 12 bases lay in between. CDR1 and CDR2 from the germline V gene are MGHRA and YSYEKL. CDR3 length: 15 residues. The CDR3 here is CASSQERGSHYEQYF. The CDR3 nucleotides read TGCGCCAGCAGCCAAGAGCGGGGAAGTCACTACGAGCAGTACTTC.

V and J are TRBV5-1 and TRBJ2-3, with TRBD2 identical over 7 bases. The germline V gene encodes CDR1 SGHRS and CDR2 YFSETQ. CDR3 size: 15 residues. Unmatched junction bases numbered 11, after V lost 4 bases and J lost 6 bases. CDR3 sequence: CASSPMGGRPDTQYF. CDR3 nucleotide sequence: TGCGCCAGCAGCCCCATGGGCGGGAGACCGGATACGCAGTATTTT.

V is TRBV11-2 and J is TRBJ1-5; D not certain. The V end lost 0 bases, the J end lost 0 bases, and 6 bases lay between the germline ends. Germline lookup yields CDR1 SGHAT and CDR2 FQNNGV. The CDR3 has 15 residues. This chain's CDR3 is CASSLDRHSNQPQHF. The CDR3 nucleotides read TGTGCCAGCAGCTTAGATAGACATAGCAATCAGCCCCAGCATTTT.

The chain carries TRBV9 and TRBJ2-3; TRBD2 aligns across 7 bases. CDR1 and CDR2 (germline): SGDLS, YYNGEE. The CDR3 sequence is 15 residues long. The trim removed 0 bases at V and 2 bases at J, leaving 3 bases unmatched. The CDR3 loop is CASSVDGRPTDTQYF. CDR3 DNA: TGTGCCAGCAGCGTAGACGGGAGGCCCACAGATACGCAGTATTTT.

This clone was found a few times. The genes are TRBV14 and TRBJ2-3; D is possibly TRBD1 (6 bases). Germline-derived CDR1 and CDR2 are SGHDN and FVKESK. CDR3 length equals 17 residues. Trimming took off 2 bases at V and 9 bases at J, with 24 bases between the two ends. The CDR3 DNA reads TGTGCCAGCAGCCAAATTTCCCGGGCAGGGGTGGCTCGGACGCAGTATTTT. Encoded protein: CASSQISRAGVARTQYF.

In its sample, this clone was seen a few times. V usage is TRBV5-8 and J usage is TRBJ1-5; 7 bases line up with TRBD1. Germline lookup yields CDR1 SGHTS and CDR2 YDEGEE. There are 14 residues in the CDR3. V gave up 1 base and J gave up 6 bases; unmatched junction bases: 4. The CDR3 coding sequence is TGTGCCAGCAGCTTGCGGGACAGTACTCAGCCCCAGCATTTT. It translates to CASSLRDSTQPQHF.

The J gene is TRBJ2-7, the V gene TRBV7-2; D perhaps matches TRBD2 (6 bases). The V end was cut by 3 bases, the J end by 4 bases, with 13 bases between. This CDR3 has 14 residues. CDR1 SGHTA and CDR2 FQGNSA come from the germline V gene. The CDR3 DNA sequence: TGTGCCAGCAGCTTGAGGAAGGGGACTTACGAGCAGTACTTC. This codes for CASSLRKGTYEQYF.

This clone was seen a few times. This sequence joins TRBV6-1 and TRBJ1-5, with D possibly TRBD1 on 5 matching bases. This CDR3 region has 16 residues. The germline V gene encodes CDR1 MNHNS and CDR2 SASEGT. Trimming stripped 1 base from V and 0 bases from J, with 10 bases between. CDR3 region: CASSEGGGFSNQPQHF. The CDR3 region has the DNA TGTGCCAGCAGTGAAGGGGGGGGATTTAGCAATCAGCCCCAGCATTTT.

The chain combines TRBV6-1 with TRBJ2-1; D gene uncertain. This CDR3 contains 13 residues. In germline, CDR1 is MNHNS, CDR2 SASEGT. The V gene lost 8 bases and the J gene lost 9 bases, with 17 bases spanning the gap. In nucleotides, the CDR3 is TGTGCCAGCTCGTCGAAGGATGTAGCTGAGCAGTTCTTC. This gives the protein CASSSKDVAEQFF.

This clone has a handful of counts. This rearrangement joins TRBV19 to TRBJ2-3; weak D call: TRBD2 (6 bases). CDR1 is LNHDA, CDR2 SQIVND, per germline (reference sequence). There are 16 residues in the CDR3. Trimming cost V 2 bases and J 0 bases, with 12 bases left between them. The CDR3 is CASSIRSGFSTDTQYF. DNA of the CDR3: TGTGCCAGTAGTATACGTAGCGGTTTTAGCACAGATACGCAGTATTTT.

The chain links TRBV11-2 to TRBJ1-2, with 12 bases fitting TRBD1. CDR3 size: 15 residues. The V and J ends lost 7 bases and 6 bases, in that order; junction bases with no gene match: 9. In germline, CDR1 is SGHAT, CDR2 FQNNGV. The chain's CDR3 is CASTLAGTGGNGYTF. The CDR3 bases are TGTGCCAGCACCCTCGCCGGGACAGGGGGCAATGGCTACACCTTC.